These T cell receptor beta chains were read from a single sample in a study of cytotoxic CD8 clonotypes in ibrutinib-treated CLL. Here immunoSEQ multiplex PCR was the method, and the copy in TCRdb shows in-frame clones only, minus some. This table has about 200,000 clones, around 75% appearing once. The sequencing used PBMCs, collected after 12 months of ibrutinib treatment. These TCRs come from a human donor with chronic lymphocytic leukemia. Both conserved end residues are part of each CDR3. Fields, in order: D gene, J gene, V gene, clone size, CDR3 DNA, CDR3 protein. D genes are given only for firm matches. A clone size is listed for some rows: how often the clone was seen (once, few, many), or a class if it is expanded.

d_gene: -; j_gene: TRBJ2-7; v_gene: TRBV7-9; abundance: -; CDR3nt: TGTGCCAGCAGCAGCGCGGAGACTTTACACGAGCAGTACTTC; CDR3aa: CASSSAETLHEQYF
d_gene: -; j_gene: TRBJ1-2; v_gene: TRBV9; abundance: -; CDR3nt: TGTGCCAGCAGCGTAGGAACAGAAACAGACTATAACTATGGCTACACCTTC; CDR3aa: CASSVGTETDYNYGYTF
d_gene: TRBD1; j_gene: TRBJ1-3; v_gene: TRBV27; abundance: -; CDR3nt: TGTGCCAGCAGCCCTGCCCTCCCGGGACAGGTACGAAACACCATATATTTT; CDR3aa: CASSPALPGQVRNTIYF
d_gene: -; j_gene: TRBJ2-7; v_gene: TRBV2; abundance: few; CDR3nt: TGTGCCAGCAGTTTGGACCAGGGGGAGCAGTACTTC; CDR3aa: CASSLDQGEQYF
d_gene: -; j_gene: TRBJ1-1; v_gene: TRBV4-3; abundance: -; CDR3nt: TGCGCCAGCAGCCAAGATATCGTAGGGAACACTGAAGCTTTCTTT; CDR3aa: CASSQDIVGNTEAFF
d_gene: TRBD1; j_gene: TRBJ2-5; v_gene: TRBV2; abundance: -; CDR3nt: TGTGCCAGCAGATCGACAGGGGTTAGGCAGGAGACCCAGTACTTC; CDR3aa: CASRSTGVRQETQYF
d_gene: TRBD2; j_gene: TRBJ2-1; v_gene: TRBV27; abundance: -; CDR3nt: TGTGCCAGCAGTTTTCTGTCGGGGGGGCCCTATGAGCAGTTCTTC; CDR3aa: CASSFLSGGPYEQFF
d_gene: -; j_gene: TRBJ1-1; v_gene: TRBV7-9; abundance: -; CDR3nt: TGTGCCAGCAGACCCGACATAGTCAACACTGAAGCTTTCTTT; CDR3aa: CASRPDIVNTEAFF
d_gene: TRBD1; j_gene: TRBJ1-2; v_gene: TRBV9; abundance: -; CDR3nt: TGTGCCAGCAGCGCCCACTCAGGACAGGGGGATGGCTACACCTTC; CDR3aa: CASSAHSGQGDGYTF
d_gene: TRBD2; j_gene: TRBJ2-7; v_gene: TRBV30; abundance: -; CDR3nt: TGTGCCTGGAGTCCTACGGTACTAGCGGGAGATTCAGCCTACGAGCAGTACTTC; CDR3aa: CAWSPTVLAGDSAYEQYF
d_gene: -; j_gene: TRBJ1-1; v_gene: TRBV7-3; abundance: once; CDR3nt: TGTGCCAGCAGCCCTATGGGACATTTGAACACTGAAGCTTTCTTT; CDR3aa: CASSPMGHLNTEAFF
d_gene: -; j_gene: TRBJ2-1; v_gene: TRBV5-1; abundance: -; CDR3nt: TGCGCCAGCAGCTTGGAGGGCACGGGGGTGCTAGCTGAGCAGTTCTTC; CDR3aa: CASSLEGTGVLAEQFF
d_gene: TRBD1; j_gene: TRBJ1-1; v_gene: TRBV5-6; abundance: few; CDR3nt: TGTGCCAGCAGCCGGGACAGGGCGAACACTGAAGCTTTCTTT; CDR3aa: CASSRDRANTEAFF
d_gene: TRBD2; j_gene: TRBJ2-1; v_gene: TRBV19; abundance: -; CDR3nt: TGTGCCAGTATCCCTCTACTAGCGGGAGACCCCGTGTCCTACAATGAGCAGTTCTTC; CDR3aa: CASIPLLAGDPVSYNEQFF
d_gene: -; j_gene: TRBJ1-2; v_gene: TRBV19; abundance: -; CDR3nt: TGTGCCAGTAGTATAGCTGGCCGGACAGCTAACTATGGCTACACCTTC; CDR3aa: CASSIAGRTANYGYTF
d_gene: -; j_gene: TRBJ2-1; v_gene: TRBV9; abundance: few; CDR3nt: TGTGCCAGCAGCGTGGGGGACTCCTACAATGAGCAGTTCTTC; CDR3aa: CASSVGDSYNEQFF
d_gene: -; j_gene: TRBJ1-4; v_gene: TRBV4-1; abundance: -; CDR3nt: TGCGCCAGCAGCCAGGGGCGACAGACAACTAATGAAAAACTGTTTTTT; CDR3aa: CASSQGRQTTNEKLFF
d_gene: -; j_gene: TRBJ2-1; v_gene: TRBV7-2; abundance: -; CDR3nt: TGTGCCAGCAGCTTGAGCGGGCGGACCAATGAGCAGTTCTTC; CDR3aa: CASSLSGRTNEQFF
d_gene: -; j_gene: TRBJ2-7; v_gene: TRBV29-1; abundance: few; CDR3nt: TGCAGCGTTGGGAGGGGGACCCACGAGCAGTACTTC; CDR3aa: CSVGRGTHEQYF
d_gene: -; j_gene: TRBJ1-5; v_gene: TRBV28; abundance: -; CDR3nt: TGTGCCAGCGTTAGGCCATATAGCAATCAGCCCCAGCATTTT; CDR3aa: CASVRPYSNQPQHF
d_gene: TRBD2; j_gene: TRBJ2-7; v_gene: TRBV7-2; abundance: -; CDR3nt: TGTGCCAGCAGCTTAGCCGGGACTAGGTCCTACGAGCAGTACTTC; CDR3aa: CASSLAGTRSYEQYF
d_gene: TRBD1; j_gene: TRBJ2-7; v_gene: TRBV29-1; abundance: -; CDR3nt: TGCAGCGTTGGGACAGGGCCCGACGAGCAGTACTTC; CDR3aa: CSVGTGPDEQYF
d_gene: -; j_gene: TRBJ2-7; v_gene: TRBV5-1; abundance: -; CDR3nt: TGCGCCAGCAGCTTGGTTCCCACGGGAACCTACGAGCAGTACTTC; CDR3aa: CASSLVPTGTYEQYF
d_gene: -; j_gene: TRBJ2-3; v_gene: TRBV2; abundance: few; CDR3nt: TGTGCCAGCCAATTGAGGCGCGGAACTAGCACAGATACGCAGTATTTT; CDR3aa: CASQLRRGTSTDTQYF
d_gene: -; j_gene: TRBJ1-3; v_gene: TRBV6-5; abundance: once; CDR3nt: TGTGCCAGCAGGGCTGGACAGGGAAACACCATATATTTT; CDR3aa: CASRAGQGNTIYF
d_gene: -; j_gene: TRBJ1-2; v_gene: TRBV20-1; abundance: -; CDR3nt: TGCAGTGCTCCCCCCTTCTATGGCTACACCTTC; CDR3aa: CSAPPFYGYTF
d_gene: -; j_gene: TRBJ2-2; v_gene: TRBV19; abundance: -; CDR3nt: TGTGCCAGTAGACCCCCAGGTCTGGCCCGGTCCGGGGAGCTGTTTTTT; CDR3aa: CASRPPGLARSGELFF
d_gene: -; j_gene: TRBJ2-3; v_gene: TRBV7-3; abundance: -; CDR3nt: TGTGCCAGCAGCTTAGGAGGGAGCTTCACAGATACGCAGTATTTT; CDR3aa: CASSLGGSFTDTQYF
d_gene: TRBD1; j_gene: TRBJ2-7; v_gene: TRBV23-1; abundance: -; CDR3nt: TGCGCCAGCACCCTACCGGCGAGGGGGCGCGACGAGCAGTACTTC; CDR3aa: CASTLPARGRDEQYF
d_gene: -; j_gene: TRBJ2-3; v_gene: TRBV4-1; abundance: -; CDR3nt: TGCGCCAGCAGCATGAAGGGGAGCGGACCAGATACGCAGTATTTT; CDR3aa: CASSMKGSGPDTQYF
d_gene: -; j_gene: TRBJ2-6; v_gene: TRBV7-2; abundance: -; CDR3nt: TGTGCCAGCAGCCAGGGGGGAGGGCTGGCTGGGGCCAACGTCCTGACTTTC; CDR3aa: CASSQGGGLAGANVLTF
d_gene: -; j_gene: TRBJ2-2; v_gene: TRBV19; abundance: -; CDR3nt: TGTGCCAGTAGTATATTGGACAAGAACACCGGGGAGCTGTTTTTT; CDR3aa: CASSILDKNTGELFF
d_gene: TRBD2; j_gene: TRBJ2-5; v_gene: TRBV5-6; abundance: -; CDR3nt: TGTGCCAGCAACGCGGGGGGGGGACAAGAGACCCAGTACTTC; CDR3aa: CASNAGGGQETQYF
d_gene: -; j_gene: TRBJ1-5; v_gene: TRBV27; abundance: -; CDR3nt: TGTGCCAGCAGTAATAGCAATCAGCCCCAGCATTTT; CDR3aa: CASSNSNQPQHF
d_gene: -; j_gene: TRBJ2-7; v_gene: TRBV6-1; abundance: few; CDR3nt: TGTGCCAGCAGTCACCGGACGTACTCCTACGAGCAGTACTTC; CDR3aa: CASSHRTYSYEQYF
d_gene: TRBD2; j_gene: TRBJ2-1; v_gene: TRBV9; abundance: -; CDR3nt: TGTGCCAGCAGCGTAGGTTTGAGCGGGACCTACAATGAGCAGTTCTTC; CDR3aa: CASSVGLSGTYNEQFF
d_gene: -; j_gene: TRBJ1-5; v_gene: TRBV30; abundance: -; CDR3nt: TGTGCCTGGAGCCTAGATAGCAATCAGCCCCAGCATTTT; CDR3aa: CAWSLDSNQPQHF
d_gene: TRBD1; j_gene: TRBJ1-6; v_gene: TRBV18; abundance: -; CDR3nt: TGTGCCAGCTCTTCTTCCGGGACAGAGTTTAATTCACCCCTCCACTTT; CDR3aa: CASSSSGTEFNSPLHF
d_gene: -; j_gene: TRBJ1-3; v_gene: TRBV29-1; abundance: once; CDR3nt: TGCAGCCCCAGGAGCTCTGGAAACACCATATATTTT; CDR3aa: CSPRSSGNTIYF
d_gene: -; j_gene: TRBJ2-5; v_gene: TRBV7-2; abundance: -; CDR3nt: TGTGCCAGCAGCAACCCGGGACGAGAGACCCAGTACTTC; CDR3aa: CASSNPGRETQYF
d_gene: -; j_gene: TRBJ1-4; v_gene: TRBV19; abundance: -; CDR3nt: TGTGCCAGTACCGCCGAGGGCCTGCAGAGGGTCGGAAAACTGTTTTTT; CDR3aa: CASTAEGLQRVGKLFF
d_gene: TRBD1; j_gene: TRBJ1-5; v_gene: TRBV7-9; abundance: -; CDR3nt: TGTGCCAGCAGCCCCGGGAACAGGGGGCCAGGGCAGCCCCAGCATTTT; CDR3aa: CASSPGNRGPGQPQHF
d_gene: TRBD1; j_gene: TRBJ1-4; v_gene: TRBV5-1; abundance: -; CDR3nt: TGCGCCAGCAGCCCAGGACAGGGCGGGGGAGAAAAACTGTTTTTT; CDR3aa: CASSPGQGGGEKLFF
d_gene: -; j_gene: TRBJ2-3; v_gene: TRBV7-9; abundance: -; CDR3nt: TGTGCCAGCAGCCCTAGGGTGCAGAACCCCTCCACAGATACGCAGTATTTT; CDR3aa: CASSPRVQNPSTDTQYF
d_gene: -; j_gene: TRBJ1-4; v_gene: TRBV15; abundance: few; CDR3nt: TGTGCCACCAGCAGAGATTCAGGGGTCACTAATGAAAAACTGTTTTTT; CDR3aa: CATSRDSGVTNEKLFF
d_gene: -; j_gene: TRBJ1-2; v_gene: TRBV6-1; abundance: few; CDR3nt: TGTGCCAGCACCACAGCACCCGGACACTATGGCTACACCTTC; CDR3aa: CASTTAPGHYGYTF
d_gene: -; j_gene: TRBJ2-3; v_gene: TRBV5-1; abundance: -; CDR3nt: TGCGCCAGCACGGAGCTGAGTTTTGGCGCAGATACGCAGTATTTT; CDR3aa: CASTELSFGADTQYF
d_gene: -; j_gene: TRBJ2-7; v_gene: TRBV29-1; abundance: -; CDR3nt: TGCAGCGTTGAAGAGGACGGATTCTCCTACGAGCAGTACTTC; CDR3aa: CSVEEDGFSYEQYF
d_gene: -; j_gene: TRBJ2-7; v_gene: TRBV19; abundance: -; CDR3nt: TGTGCCAGTAGTATGAGAGGACCAAAGTCCTACGAGCAGTACTTC; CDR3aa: CASSMRGPKSYEQYF
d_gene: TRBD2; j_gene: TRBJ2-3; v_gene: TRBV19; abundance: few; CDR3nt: TGTGCCAGTAGTATTCAGACTAGCGCCACAGATACGCAGTATTTT; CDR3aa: CASSIQTSATDTQYF
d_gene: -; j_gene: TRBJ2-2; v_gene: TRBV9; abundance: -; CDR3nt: TGTGCCAGCAGCCTTCGGACCGGAACCGGGGAGCTGTTTTTT; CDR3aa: CASSLRTGTGELFF
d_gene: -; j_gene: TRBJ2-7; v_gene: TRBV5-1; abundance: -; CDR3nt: TGCGCCAGCAGCATCGCGGGGGCCCCCTACGAGCAGTACTTC; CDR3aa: CASSIAGAPYEQYF
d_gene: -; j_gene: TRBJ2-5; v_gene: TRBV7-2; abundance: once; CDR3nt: TGTGCCAGCAGTAGAGAAAGGGTCCAAGAGACCCAGTACTTC; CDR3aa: CASSRERVQETQYF
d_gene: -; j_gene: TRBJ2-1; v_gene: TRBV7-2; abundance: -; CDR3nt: TGTGCCAGCAGCTTAACGTTAAGCTCCTACAATGAGCAGTTCTTC; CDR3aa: CASSLTLSSYNEQFF
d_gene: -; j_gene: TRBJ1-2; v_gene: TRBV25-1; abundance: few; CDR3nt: TGTGCCAGCAGTGAACGGAACTATGGCTACACCTTC; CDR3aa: CASSERNYGYTF
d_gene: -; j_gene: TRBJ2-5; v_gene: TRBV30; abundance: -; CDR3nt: TGTGCCTGGAAAAGGGACTCCCCGCACCAGTACTTC; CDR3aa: CAWKRDSPHQYF
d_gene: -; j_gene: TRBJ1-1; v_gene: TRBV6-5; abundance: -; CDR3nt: TGTGCCAGCAGTAATCTGGGGCCTCCCGAAGCTTTCTTT; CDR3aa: CASSNLGPPEAFF
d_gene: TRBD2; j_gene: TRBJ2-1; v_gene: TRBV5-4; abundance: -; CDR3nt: TGTGCCAGCAGCCTGCGCCTCGGGACTAGCGGGGGGGCAAGCGAGCAGTTCTTC; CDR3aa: CASSLRLGTSGGASEQFF
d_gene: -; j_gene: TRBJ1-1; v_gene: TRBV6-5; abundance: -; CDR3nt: TGTGCCAGCAGTTACCAGGGGAAGGGGACTGAAGCTTTCTTT; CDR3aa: CASSYQGKGTEAFF